This T cell receptor (beta chain) came from a study of blood T cell repertoires in COVID-19. Study information: COVID-19 samples collected from the United States, Italy and Spain covered acute and convalescent phases. The cDNA or gDNA used as material had been derived from T cells, B-cell-depleted T cells, or PBMCs.

In the authors' workflow: Reference gene primer amplification yielded estimated nucleated cell counts. The method was immunoSEQ multiplex PCR; TCRdb's version includes in-frame clones alone and lacks a portion of them. V and J calls and clone size are given by that table; D and trimming were obtained from the DNA. The sample has 55,000 to 90,000 clones, more than 65% seen once. Germline V gene data show CDR1 as SEHNR and CDR2 as FQNEAQ (reference sequence). CDR3 length: 15 residues. With 2 bases clipped from V and 2 bases from J, the junction kept 3 bases outside the gene matches. This clone was counted only a few times.

The chain links TRBV7-9 to TRBJ1-5; the match to TRBD1 covers 7 bases. This TCR was sampled from a woman aged 70-85 years with acute or convalescent COVID-19. Sequencing was performed on peripheral blood. The CDR3 DNA sequence: TGTGCCAGCAGCTTAACAGGGGATGGCAATCAGCCCCAGCATTTT. This gives the protein CASSLTGDGNQPQHF.